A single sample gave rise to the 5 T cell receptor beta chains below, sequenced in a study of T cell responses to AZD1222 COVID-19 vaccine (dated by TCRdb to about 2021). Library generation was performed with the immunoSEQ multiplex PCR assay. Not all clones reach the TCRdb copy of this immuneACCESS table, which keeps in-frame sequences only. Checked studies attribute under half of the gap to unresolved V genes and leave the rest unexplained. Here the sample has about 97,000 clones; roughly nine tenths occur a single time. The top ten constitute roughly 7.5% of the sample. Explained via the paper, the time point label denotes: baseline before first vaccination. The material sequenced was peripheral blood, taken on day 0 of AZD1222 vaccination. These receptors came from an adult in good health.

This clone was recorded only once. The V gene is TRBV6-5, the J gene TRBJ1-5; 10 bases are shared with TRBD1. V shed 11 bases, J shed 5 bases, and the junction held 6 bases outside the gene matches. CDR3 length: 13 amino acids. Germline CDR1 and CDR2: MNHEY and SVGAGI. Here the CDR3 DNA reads TGTGCCGGCGGGACAGGGGTCTATCAGCCCCAGCATTTT. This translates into CAGGTGVYQPQHF.

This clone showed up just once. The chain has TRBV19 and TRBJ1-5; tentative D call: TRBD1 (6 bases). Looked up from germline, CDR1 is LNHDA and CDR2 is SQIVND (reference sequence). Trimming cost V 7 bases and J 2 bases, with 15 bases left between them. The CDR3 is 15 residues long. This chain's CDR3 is CASISQGHGNQPQHF. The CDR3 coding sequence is TGTGCCAGTATCTCACAGGGACATGGCAATCAGCCCCAGCATTTT.

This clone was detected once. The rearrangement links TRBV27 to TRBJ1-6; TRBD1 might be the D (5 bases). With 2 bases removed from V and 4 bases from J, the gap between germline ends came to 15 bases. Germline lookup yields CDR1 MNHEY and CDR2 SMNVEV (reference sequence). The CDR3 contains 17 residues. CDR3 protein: CASSLRGRQQYNSPLHF. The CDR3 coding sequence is TGTGCCAGCAGTTTAAGGGGTCGTCAGCAATATAATTCACCCCTCCACTTT.

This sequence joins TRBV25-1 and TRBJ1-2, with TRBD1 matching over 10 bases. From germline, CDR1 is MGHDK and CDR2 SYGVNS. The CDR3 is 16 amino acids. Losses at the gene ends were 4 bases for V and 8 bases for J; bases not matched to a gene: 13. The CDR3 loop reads CASSVSGTGVPWGYTF. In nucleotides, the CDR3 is TGTGCCAGCAGTGTCTCCGGGACAGGGGTCCCCTGGGGCTACACCTTC.

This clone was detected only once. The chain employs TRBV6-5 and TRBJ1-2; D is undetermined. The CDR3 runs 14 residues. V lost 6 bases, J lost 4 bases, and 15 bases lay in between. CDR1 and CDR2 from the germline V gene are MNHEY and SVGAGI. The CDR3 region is CASSPEQRSYGYTF. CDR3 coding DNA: TGTGCCAGCAGCCCCGAACAACGGAGCTATGGCTACACCTTC.